This TCR beta chain emerged from a study of blood T cell repertoires in COVID-19. Study details: There were acute and convalescent COVID-19 samples, and they came from the United States, Italy and Spain. From T cells, B-cell-depleted T cells, or PBMCs came the material, which was cDNA or gDNA.

Measured with immunoSEQ multiplex PCR; TCRdb has only the in-frame clones, and not every one. Among fewer than 250,000 clones listed, more than 80% were seen once. Those enrolled in Seattle joined during active infection and were followed longitudinally afterward. V lost 1 base, J lost 11 bases, and 8 bases stayed unmatched. Germline V CDR1 and CDR2: SGHRS, YFSETQ. The CDR3 is 14 residues long. The sequence was obtained from a man aged 25-45 years with COVID-19, enrolled during active disease. Sequencing input: peripheral blood. This chain joins TRBV5-1 and TRBJ2-2; 7 nucleotides match TRBD2. The CDR3 sequence: CASSLRSGTDELFF. The CDR3 DNA follows: TGCGCCAGCAGCTTGCGAAGCGGGACGGATGAGCTGTTTTTT.